This TCR beta chain was identified in a study of cytomegalovirus exposure and HLA in healthy donors listed by TCRdb under 2017. General notes on the study: An earlier analysis of approximately 640 of the donors reported 250 to 300 Gb of sequence data and 117 million unique TCR beta sequences from 150 million to 200 million T cells. All discovery cohort repertoires had been generated using a single sequencing platform. Both class I and class II loci were covered by HLA typing, at four-digit resolution. Besides the first cohort of roughly 700 subjects, a separate validation cohort made up of 90 to 150 different subjects was used. The study used immunosequencing to profile the T cell repertoires of hundreds of subjects and linked those repertoires to cytomegalovirus serostatus. To decide whether each TCR beta V gene segment behaved as functional or pseudogenic, an earlier analysis of some 600 of the donors relied on high-throughput TCR beta sequencing. A later genetic analysis took genome-wide SNP genotypes for about three fifths of the 666 donors and used that subset as a discovery cohort. A later analysis re-examined previously published TCR beta repertoires from several hundred donors and added high-resolution HLA genotyping to investigate patterns of TCR occurrence. Among around 400 genotyped donors of the cohort, an average of about 240,000 unique TCR beta nucleotide sequences was sequenced per donor, of which roughly 17% were non-productive. Because of strong linkage in the cohort, four to six DR-DQ haplotypes were treated as single units for association and clustering. To predict cytomegalovirus infection status, the study combined high-throughput TCR immunosequencing, statistical association of individual TCRs with disease status, and machine learning. Rather than drawing on any new phenotypic data, the later analysis identified candidate immune exposures from TCR beta sequences and the way those sequences occurred across donors. The genetic ancestry cluster associated with self-reported Caucasian donors included around four fifths of the roughly 400 genotyped donors. Donor age, sex, ethnicity and CMV serostatus were compiled alongside the repertoire data. The aim of the study was to test whether cataloging public T cell receptors could identify signatures of past pathogen exposure. Typing coverage varied by locus: about 629-630 donors for A, B, C, DRB1 and DQB1; approximately 520 for DQA1; more than 600 for DPA1; around 450 for DPB1. Roughly 300 gigabases of sequencing data and 70 million to 85 million unique TCR sequences were included in an early release covering roughly 700 HLA-typed donors.

The cohort comprised several hundred healthy bone marrow donors. Cohort members were all nominally healthy when sampled, although unrecorded immune exposures were likely present. The donor tested CMV seropositive and was one of the 289 seropositive cohort members. Every donor gave a peripheral blood sample, and the peripheral blood mononuclear cells from that sample were used for TCR beta sequencing. Genomic DNA extraction from the blood cell samples was performed with the Qiagen DNeasy Blood Extraction Kit. The library was prepared using the immunoSEQ multiplex PCR assay. A mixture of 60 forward primers for TCR Vbeta segments and 13 reverse primers for TCR Jbeta segments was used in the multiplex PCR. Amplification of the CDR3 region of rearranged TCR beta genes was performed with a multiplex PCR assay on genomic DNA. The amplified TCR beta libraries were sequenced on the Illumina HiSeq System as 87-base-pair reads. The source study handled its data this way. In a later analysis, tens of millions of unique TCR beta chains were counted across the 690 or so repertoires, and around 11 million of these chains were shared by at least two donors. Raw reads were error-corrected and collapsed into unique sequences with a nearest-neighbor algorithm that merged closely related sequences to remove PCR and sequencing errors. V, D and J gene segments were assigned by aligning CDR3 sequences to IMGT reference sequences. For a sequence to be retained, a match of at least six nucleotides was required to both a V gene segment and a J gene segment. Rearrangements were classified as productive when the CDR3 lacked stop codons and remained in frame with V and J, and all other rearrangements were classified as non-productive. Following IMGT convention, CDR3 was defined as the stretch from the second conserved V-encoded cysteine up to the conserved J-encoded phenylalanine. The earlier analysis of 587 of the donors excluded sequences that lacked an unambiguous match to a single V gene segment. An earlier analysis of a few hundred of the donors called V segments functional above 56.7% productive rearrangements and segregating when the between-donor standard deviation exceeded 5%. A statistical classification framework was developed to diagnose cytomegalovirus status using the catalog of TCR beta chain sequences. In a later analysis, V and J genes were assigned by comparing TCR nucleotide sequences against IMGT/GENE-DB human TR gene sequences. In a later analysis, CDR3 sequences and most-parsimonious VDJ recombination scenarios were assigned using the TCRdist pipeline. A later analysis defined each TCR beta chain by its CDR3 amino acid sequence plus V-gene family, and excluded reads lacking a unique V-gene family. A later analysis removed 592 highly shared, low-generation-probability nucleotide sequences to deal with suspected cross-contamination and a sequencing artifact. For each public chain, a later analysis derived a clonal expansion index from normalized ranks of inferred template counts within each repertoire. A later analysis computed generation probabilities with a VDJ recombination model fitted to out-of-frame rearrangements, and checked the results against IGoR. A later analysis scored TCR-TCR, TCR-HLA and TCR-CMV co-occurrence with hypergeometric tests, applying a repertoire-size bias correction to TCR pairs. To estimate false discovery rates, a later analysis permuted the HLA or CMV assignments 20 times. In a later analysis, co-occurring TCRs were grouped using DBSCAN, with TCRdist sequence similarity added in when clustering inside HLA-allele-positive subsets. Repertoires with fewer than 30,000 or more than 120,000 public chains were left out of co-occurrence clustering, as were about 5 repertoires with anomalous nucleotide sharing. Imported from immuneACCESS, the table was reduced by TCRdb to in-frame sequences with V and J called. These copies leave out some clones; in studies compared against another copy, an unresolved V gene accounts for under half, and the cause of the remainder is not known. The D gene and trimming were derived from the DNA, and the V and J assignments and clone size from that table. Within this sample are approximately 150,000 clones, with around four fifths of them counted one time only. The ten biggest clones cover roughly 10% of the sample.

The research as a whole found: In a later analysis, HLA-associated TCR beta chains showed more clonal expansion and lower generation probabilities than non-associated chains that were equally common. In a later genetic analysis, fewer N-insertions in productive TCRs were reported among donors in an Asian-associated ancestry cluster than the roughly 670-donor mean. In a later analysis, the rate of TCR association differed among HLA loci, with DRB1 alleles having the most associated TCRs and HLA-C alleles having the fewest. While some public TCRs were present in many individuals, most TCR sequences turned up only very rarely across donors. According to a later analysis, parvovirus B19, influenza, CMV and Epstein-Barr virus appeared linked to several top co-occurrence clusters. A further reported finding was that TCR beta sequences accurately predicted the HLA-A and HLA-B alleles for most subjects in the first cohort. Correlated functional status among segregating V segments might be attributable to linkage disequilibrium, but an unknown experimental factor could not be ruled out. Broadly in line with IMGT annotations, most TCR beta V segments showed up in productive rearrangements about 90% or about 30% of the time in an earlier analysis of several hundred of the donors. In a later analysis, most CMV-associated TCR beta chains were found to appear HLA-restricted, with HLA associations seemingly driven largely by CMV exposure. In this cohort, only TCR beta chains were sequenced, and detectable features were limited by the absence of alpha or paired-chain data. At a false discovery rate of 0.05, a later analysis linked under 20,000 TCR beta sequences to specific HLA alleles. A few of the identified cytomegalovirus-associated TCR beta chains were confirmed in vitro to be specific for cytomegalovirus antigens. A group of highly shared sequence variants was considered likely to be a technical artifact of the sequencing pipeline. Strong co-occurrence of HLA alleles, especially DR and DQ, made assigning TCR associations to individual alleles difficult. Roughly uniform sequencing depth across donors was assumed in presence/absence analyses, although this assumption may not hold. A total of fewer than 200 TCR beta chains were listed by the study as associated with cytomegalovirus. The authors suggested that the approach could potentially be generalized to other disease states and immunological phenotypes. The only immune exposure information available for the cohort was CMV serostatus. A later genetic analysis associated a missense DCLRE1C variant with V-gene and J-gene trimming of TCR beta chains, and an independent cohort replicated the association. Because counts were too low, about 17 rarely observed V segments, including chromosome 9 orphons, were excluded from the earlier analysis of about 500 of the donors. Because HLA typing was missing for some donors at each locus, association tests included only the typed subset. Cytomegalovirus status was reported to be diagnosed by the classifier with high specificity and sensitivity in both the original and validation cohorts.

This clone appeared a single time. Its antigen is unknown. Base quality data are lacking; no much larger clone is found one base away. The sequenced sample was PBMCs. This sequence was found in a man aged 18 to 30 in good health and CMV-seropositive.

The CDR3 is CASSLQGAGQPQHF. Here is the DNA: TGTGCCAGCAGTTTACAGGGGGCCGGGCAGCCCCAGCATTTT. This chain joins TRBV27 to TRBJ1-5; 8 junctional bases match TRBD1. Measured from the cysteine to the phenylalanine, the CDR3 is 14 residues long. The entry retains the CDR3 DNA only, 42 bases that are in frame from base 1. V is cut back by 2 bases and J by 7 bases, with 4 bases in the junction unmatched. Looking up the germline V gene (reference sequence) yields CDR1 MNHEY and CDR2 SMNVEV.